This T cell receptor beta chain stems from a study of blood T cell repertoires in COVID-19. Sequenced by immunoSEQ multiplex PCR; TCRdb stores in-frame clones only, minus some. The repertoire holds 100,000 or so clones, with roughly 79% as singletons. The CDR3 length is 17 residues. Looked up from germline, CDR1 is SGDLS and CDR2 is YYNGEE. V lost 3 bases and J 0 bases, leaving 13 bases between the germline ends. The rearrangement uses TRBV9 and TRBJ2-6, with D tentatively TRBD2 (6 bases). Sequencing was carried out using peripheral blood. The sequence derives from a man older than 75 with acute or convalescent COVID-19. CDR3 sequence (DNA): TGTGCCAGCAGCGCCCTAGCGCCCGGCTCTGGGGCCAACGTCCTGACTTTC. Translation: CASSALAPGSGANVLTF. Based on the CDR3 plus reference TRBV9 and TRBJ2-6, the full variable domain is DSGVTQTPKHLITATGQRVTLRCSPRSGDLSVYWYQQSLDQGLQFLIQYYNGEERAKGNILERFSAQQFPDLHSELNLSSLELGDSALYFCASSALAPGSGANVLTFGAGSRLTVL.